These 19 T cell receptor beta chains came from one sample sequenced in a study of cytomegalovirus exposure and HLA in healthy donors. Libraries were prepared by immunoSEQ multiplex PCR; TCRdb keeps only in-frame clonotypes and omits some of them. The sample lists around 220,000 clones, approximately 80% occurring once. Material for sequencing was PBMCs. These receptors all come from a woman between 25 and 40 years old in good health and CMV-seropositive.

Only one count was recorded for this clone. The chain links TRBV20-1 to TRBJ2-7, with TRBD2 matching over 9 bases. V was clipped by 6 bases and J by 6 bases; unmatched bases: 3. The CDR3 covers 11 residues. Germline CDR1 is DFQATT and CDR2 is SNEGSKA (reference sequence). For the CDR3, the DNA is TGCAGTGCCTGGACTAGCGTCGAGCAGTACTTC. Protein: CSAWTSVEQYF.

This clone was recorded once. The CDR3 DNA sequence: TGCGCCAGCAGCTCCCGGGACCCAGCCTACGAGCAGTACTTC. Translation: CASSSRDPAYEQYF. The chain uses TRBV5-1 and TRBJ2-7, with D perhaps given as TRBD1 or TRBD2 (5 bases each). The V and J ends lost 3 bases and 2 bases respectively, with 12 bases between them. There are 14 residues in the CDR3. Germline CDR1 and CDR2: SGHRS and YFSETQ.

The chain links TRBV29-1 to TRBJ1-2; 7 bases are a match to TRBD1. The CDR3 is made up of 10 amino acids. V shed 2 bases and J 12 bases; nucleotides not matched to a gene: 3. Germline CDR1 SQVTM, CDR2 ANQGSEA. The CDR3 sequence is CSVERQGHTF. The CDR3 nucleotides read TGCAGCGTTGAAAGACAGGGACACACCTTC. Combining the CDR3 with reference TRBV29-1 and TRBJ1-2 gives the whole variable domain SAVISQKPSRDICQRGTSLTIQCQVDSQVTMMFWYRQQPGQSLTLIATANQGSEATYESGFVIDKFPISRPNLTFSTLTVSNMSPEDSSIYLCSVERQGHTFGSGTRLTVV.

Here the CDR3 DNA reads TGCGCCAGCAGCTCCAACAGGGGGCCCCTTCCCAATCAGCCCCAGCATTTT. Protein sequence: CASSSNRGPLPNQPQHF. V and J are TRBV5-1 and TRBJ1-5; TRBD1 matches 9 bases. Germline CDR1 SGHRS, CDR2 YFSETQ. The V gene end was trimmed by 3 bases and the J gene end by 3 bases; junction bases not matched to a gene: 10. CDR3 length: 17 amino acids.

This clone was detected only once. The chain recombines TRBV6-1 with TRBJ1-5; no clear D gene. Trimming stripped 0 bases from V and 0 bases from J, with 12 bases between. The germline V gene has CDR1 MNHNS and CDR2 SASEGT. This CDR3 contains 17 residues. CDR3 loop: CASSEAVNPYSNQPQHF. The CDR3 nucleotides are TGTGCCAGCAGTGAAGCCGTGAACCCTTATAGCAATCAGCCCCAGCATTTT.

This clone was picked up one time. The same CDR3 is also encoded by other DNA sequences in this sample. The chain joins TRBV28 to TRBJ2-7; D is perhaps TRBD1 (6 bases). The germline CDR1 and CDR2 sequences are MDHEN and SYDVKM. The CDR3 runs to 12 residues. V lost 4 bases, J lost 5 bases, and 9 bases lay in between. In DNA, the CDR3 is TGTGCCAGCAGTTCCAGGGGTCACGAGCAGTACTTC. Translated, it gives CASSSRGHEQYF.

The V gene is TRBV9, the J gene TRBJ2-7, with D possibly matching TRBD1 (6 bases). The length of the CDR3 is 13 residues. Trimming removed 3 bases at V and 5 bases at J, with 12 bases between. Germline values: CDR1 SGDLS, CDR2 YYNGEE. In DNA, the CDR3 is TGTGCCAGCAGCGCAAGTAAGGGGGACGAGCAGTACTTC. It codes for CASSASKGDEQYF.

The chain carries TRBV30 and TRBJ1-2, with TRBD1 matching over 8 bases. The germline CDR1 and CDR2 sequences are GTSNPN and SVGIG (reference sequence). V was pared by 8 bases and J by 3 bases, with 5 bases of the junction left unmatched. CDR3 length equals 12 residues. The chain's CDR3 is CAGYRGDYGYTF. As DNA, the CDR3 is TGTGCCGGTTACAGGGGGGACTATGGCTACACCTTC. Full variable domain (remainder filled in from reference TRBV30 and TRBJ1-2): SQTIHQWPATLVQPVGSPLSLECTVEGTSNPNLYWYRQAAGRGLQLLFYSVGIGQISSEVPQNLSASRPQDRQFILSSKKLLLSDSGFYLCAGYRGDYGYTFGSGTRLTVV.

The chain combines TRBV27 with TRBJ1-2; possible D gene TRBD1, 5 bases. CDR3 length equals 13 residues. CDR1 is MNHEY and CDR2 is SMNVEV in the germline V gene (reference sequence). Trimming left V 6 bases short and J 7 bases short, with 15 bases between. The CDR3 bases are TGTGCCAGCAGCCGGGACGGGGATCGTGGCTACACCTTC. Its translation is CASSRDGDRGYTF.

The V call is TRBV11-2, the J call TRBJ2-7, with unresolved D. This CDR3 comprises 14 residues. V lost 1 base to trimming and J lost 2 bases, with 9 bases between them. Per the germline V gene, CDR1 is SGHAT and CDR2 is FQNNGV. This CDR3 reads CASSLAGKPYEQYF. Here the CDR3 DNA reads TGTGCCAGCAGCTTAGCAGGAAAACCCTACGAGCAGTACTTC.

The rearrangement uses TRBV28 and TRBJ2-1; 8 bases match TRBD1. Germline-derived CDR1 and CDR2 are MDHEN and SYDVKM. CDR3 length: 16 amino acids. V gave up 2 bases and J gave up 1 base; unmatched junction bases: 4. The CDR3 region is CASSLIDRGSYNEQFF. The CDR3 nucleotides are TGTGCCAGCAGTTTAATCGACAGGGGTTCCTACAATGAGCAGTTCTTC.

This clone was seen a few times. The J gene is TRBJ2-1, the V gene TRBV18; TRBD2 aligns across 10 bases. This CDR3 spans 18 amino acids. CDR1 and CDR2 (germline): KGHSH, LQKENI. V shed 3 bases, J shed 2 bases, and the junction held 10 bases outside the gene matches. CDR3 residues: CASSPLAGVGRTYNEQFF. CDR3 in DNA: TGTGCCAGCTCACCTCTAGCGGGAGTCGGTCGGACCTACAATGAGCAGTTCTTC.

Of note for this clone: Other DNA sequences in this specimen translate into the identical CDR3. This chain connects TRBV7-2 to TRBJ1-5; the D gene is possibly TRBD1 (5 bases). Per the germline V gene, CDR1 is SGHTA and CDR2 is FQGNSA. This CDR3 is built from 15 residues. Deletions cut 5 bases from V and 6 bases from J, with 17 bases between. CDR3 region: CASSPQRGIGQPQHF. CDR3 bases: TGTGCCAGCAGCCCCCAGAGGGGAATTGGTCAGCCCCAGCATTTT.

The chain couples TRBV30 to TRBJ1-1; tentatively, D is TRBD1 (5 bases). Trimming took 4 bases from V and 6 from J, leaving 15 bases between them. In germline, CDR1 is GTSNPN, CDR2 SVGIG (reference sequence). The CDR3 has 13 amino acids. The CDR3 is CAWTASWGAEAFF. The CDR3 DNA follows: TGTGCCTGGACCGCCTCGTGGGGCGCTGAAGCTTTCTTT.

This clone occurred a few times. The rearrangement joins TRBV29-1 to TRBJ2-2; D perhaps matches TRBD2 (5 bases). Germline CDR1 reads SQVTM; CDR2 reads ANQGSEA. The CDR3 length is 15 residues. The V end was cut by 5 bases, the J end by 1 base, with 14 bases between. The CDR3 protein is CSVLDPGENTGELFF. The DNA for the CDR3 is TGCAGCGTTCTAGACCCCGGGGAGAACACCGGGGAGCTGTTTTTT.

The V gene is TRBV5-6, the J gene TRBJ1-3; D may be TRBD1 (6 bases). The CDR3 is 15 amino acids. CDR1 SGHDT and CDR2 YYEEEE come from the germline V gene. With 4 bases removed from V and 7 bases from J, the gap between germline ends came to 18 bases. This CDR3 is CASSLRGRGANTIYF. CDR3 nucleotide sequence: TGTGCCAGCAGCCTGAGGGGCAGGGGCGCGAACACCATATATTTT. Together with reference TRBV5-6 and TRBJ1-3, the CDR3 gives the full variable domain: DAGVTQSPTHLIKTRGQQVTLRCSPKSGHDTVSWYQQALGQGPQFIFQYYEEEERQRGNFPDRFSGHQFPNYSSELNVNALLLGDSALYLCASSLRGRGANTIYFGEGSWLTVV.

This clone has only a few counts. The chain is built from TRBV2 and TRBJ1-5; unclear D gene. CDR3 length: 16 residues. Germline CDR1 SNHLY, CDR2 FYNNEI. Trimming took 8 bases from V and 2 from J, leaving 19 bases between them. DNA of the CDR3: TGTGCCAGCTCGACGGGAATGGGGTCCGGCAATCAGCCCCAGCATTTT. Translated: CASSTGMGSGNQPQHF.

This chain uses TRBV6-5 with TRBJ1-2; 7 positions match TRBD1. This CDR3 comprises 12 residues. Germline CDR1 is MNHEY and CDR2 is SVGAGI. Trimming removed 10 bases from V and 4 bases from J; junction bases left unmatched: 6. The CDR3 DNA sequence: TGTGCCACCTTAACAGGGGCCTATGGCTACACCTTC. This gives the protein CATLTGAYGYTF.

The chain combines TRBV11-3 with TRBJ2-7, with 7 bases lining up with TRBD1. J gave up 2 bases and V 5 bases, and 6 bases lay outside the gene matches. Germline CDR1 reads SGHNT; CDR2 reads YENEEA. The CDR3 loop spans 14 amino acids. The CDR3: CASSGKTGTYEQYF. In DNA, the CDR3 is TGTGCCAGCAGCGGCAAGACAGGGACCTACGAGCAGTACTTC.